This TCR beta chain originates from a study of CD4+ T cells in melanoma. The CDR3 runs to 13 residues. Between the trimmed V and J ends, which lost 4 bases and 4 bases, there was a span of 8 bases. Germline CDR1 is SNHLY and CDR2 is FYNNEI. In regard to this clone: The antigen is unknown.

Findings of the study overall: Reportedly, melanoma neoantigen-specific CD4+ T cells showed varied differentiation states.

Only in-frame clones appear in the TCRdb table, and some are missing; sequencing was by immunoSEQ multiplex PCR. This sample has around 55,000 clones, with 60% to 75% found just once. The gene calls are TRBV2 and TRBJ1-5; no clear D gene. This clonotype originated in a human donor with melanoma. Sequencing was performed on tumor tissue. The CDR3 DNA reads as TGTGCCAGCAGTGGGACGGGGAATCAGCCCCAGCATTTT. Amino acids: CASSGTGNQPQHF. The complete variable domain, with remaining parts taken from reference TRBV2 and TRBJ1-5, reads EPEVTQTPSHQVTQMGQEVILRCVPISNHLYFYWYRQILGQKVEFLVSFYNNEISEKSEIFDDQFSVERPDGSNFTLKIRSTKLEDSAMYFCASSGTGNQPQHFGDGTRLSIL.